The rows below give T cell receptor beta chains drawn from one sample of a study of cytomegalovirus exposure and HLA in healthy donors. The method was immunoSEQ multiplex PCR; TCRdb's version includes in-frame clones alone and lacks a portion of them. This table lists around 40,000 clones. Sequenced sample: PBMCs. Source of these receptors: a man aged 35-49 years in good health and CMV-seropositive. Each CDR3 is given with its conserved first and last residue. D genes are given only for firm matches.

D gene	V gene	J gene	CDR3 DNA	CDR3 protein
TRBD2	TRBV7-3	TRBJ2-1	TGTGCCAGCAGCTCAGGACTAGCGGACTACAATGAGCAGTTCTTC	CASSSGLADYNEQFF
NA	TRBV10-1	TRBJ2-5	TGCGCCAGCAGCCCCGAGTCCCCTCCCCGGACCCAGTACTTC	CASSPESPPRTQYF
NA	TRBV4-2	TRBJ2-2	TGTGCCAGCAGCTCCCGGTCCCTGAGTACCGGGGAGCTGTTTTTT	CASSSRSLSTGELFF
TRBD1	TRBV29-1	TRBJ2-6	TGCAGCGTTGACCGGGCAGGGGGCCGGAATGGGGCCAACGTCCTGACTTTC	CSVDRAGGRNGANVLTF
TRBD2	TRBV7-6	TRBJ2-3	TGTGCCAGCAGCTTAGGAACGGGGGGTAGCACAGATACGCAGTATTTT	CASSLGTGGSTDTQYF
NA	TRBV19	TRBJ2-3	TGTGCCAGTAGTACGTTGGAGGAAACAGATACGCAGTATTTT	CASSTLEETDTQYF
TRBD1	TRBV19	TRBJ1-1	TGTGCCAGTACCCTACAGGGGGCGGGGGGTGGCACTGAAGCTTTCTTT	CASTLQGAGGGTEAFF
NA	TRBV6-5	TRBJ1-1	TGTGCCGGCCGACAGCAGTCGAACACTGAAGCTTTCTTT	CAGRQQSNTEAFF
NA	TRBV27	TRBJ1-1	TGTGCCAGCAGTTCCAGGGGATTTAACACTGAAGCTTTCTTT	CASSSRGFNTEAFF
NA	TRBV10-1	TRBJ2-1	TGCGCCAGCAGCCAAGGGACTGAGGGTGAGTTCTTC	CASSQGTEGEFF
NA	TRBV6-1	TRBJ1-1	TGTGCCAGCAGTGAAGCGCTTCCACTGAATGAAGCTTTCTTT	CASSEALPLNEAFF
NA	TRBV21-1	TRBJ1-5	TGTGCCAGCAGGTCGTCAGGGAAAAGGAGCAATCAGCCCCAGCATTTT	CASRSSGKRSNQPQHF
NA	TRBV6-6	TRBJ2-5	TGTGCCAGCAGTTACGGGTTAGCGGATAGCCAAGAGACCCAGTACTTC	CASSYGLADSQETQYF
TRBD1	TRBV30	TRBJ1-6	TGTGCCTTCGACAGGGGAAAGTCACCCCTCCACTTT	CAFDRGKSPLHF
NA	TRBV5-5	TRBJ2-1	TGTGCCAGCAGCGTCCTCTCCGGGAATGAGCAGTTCTTC	CASSVLSGNEQFF
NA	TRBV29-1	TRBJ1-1	TGCAGCGTTGCCCTGACAGTCGGTTCCACTGAAGCTTTCTTT	CSVALTVGSTEAFF
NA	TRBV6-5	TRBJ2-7	TGTGCCAGCAGTCTTGACCAGGTAACCTACGAGCAGTACTTC	CASSLDQVTYEQYF
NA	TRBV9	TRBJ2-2	TGTGCCAGCACCGCCTCAGGAGGCGCGAACACCGGGGAGCTGTTTTTT	CASTASGGANTGELFF
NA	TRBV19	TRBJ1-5	TGTGCCAGTAGTGGGGCACAGGGCCGGTATAGCAATCAGCCCCAGCATTTT	CASSGAQGRYSNQPQHF
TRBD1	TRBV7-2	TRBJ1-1	TGTGCCAGCAGCTACACAGGGGGCACTGAAGCTTTCTTT	CASSYTGGTEAFF
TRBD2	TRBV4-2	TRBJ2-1	TGTGCCAGCAGCCTCGTAGACTCCGGGACTAGCGGAAATGAGCAGTTCTTC	CASSLVDSGTSGNEQFF
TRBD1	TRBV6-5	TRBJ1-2	TGTGCCAGCAGCGCTGGGACAGTGCCCCACTTC	CASSAGTVPHF
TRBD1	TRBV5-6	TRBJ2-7	TGTGCCAGCAGCCATGACAGGGTGCGAGAGCAGTACTTC	CASSHDRVREQYF
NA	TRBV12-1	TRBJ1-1	TGTGCCAGCAGCTTTGCAGACAGGGAAGGCACTGAAGCTTCCTTT	CASSFADREGTEASF
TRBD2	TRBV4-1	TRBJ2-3	TGCGCCAGCAGCCAAGTGCTAGAACTAGCGGGAGAGTCAGATACGCAGTATTTT	CASSQVLELAGESDTQYF
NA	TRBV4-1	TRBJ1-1	TGCGCCAGCAGTCCAGGGGTTAACACTGAAGCTTTCTTT	CASSPGVNTEAFF
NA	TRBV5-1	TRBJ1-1	TGCGCCAGCAGCTTGAGTTTGGCGGAGAACACTGAAGCTTTCTTT	CASSLSLAENTEAFF
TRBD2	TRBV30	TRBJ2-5	TGTGCCTGGAGTTTACTAGCGGGAGAGACCCAGTACTTC	CAWSLLAGETQYF
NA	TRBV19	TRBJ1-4	TGTGCCAGTAGTCTCCTACAGGGTGCTAATGAAAAACTGTTTTTT	CASSLLQGANEKLFF
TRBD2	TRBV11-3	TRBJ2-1	TGTGCCAGCAGCTTGGGACAGAAGTTAGCGGGAGGTTCCTACAATGAGCAGTTCTTC	CASSLGQKLAGGSYNEQFF
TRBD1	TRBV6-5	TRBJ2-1	TGTGCCAGCAGTTACTCGCGCGTGGGCGGTTCAGGGGGGCAGTTCTTC	CASSYSRVGGSGGQFF
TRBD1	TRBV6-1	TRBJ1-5	TGTGCCAGCAGTGAAGATCGTCGACAGGGGATTTATCAGCCCCAGCATTTT	CASSEDRRQGIYQPQHF
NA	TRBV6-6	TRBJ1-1	TGTGCCAGCAGACCCCCGGGTCGCAACACTGAAGCTTTCTTT	CASRPPGRNTEAFF
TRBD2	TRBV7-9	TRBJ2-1	TGTGCCAGCAGCTCCTCTAGCGGGAGTAACGATGAGCAGTTCTTC	CASSSSSGSNDEQFF
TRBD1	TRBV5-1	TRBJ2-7	TGCGCCAGCAGTTTGGGACAGGGCCCCTACGAGCAGTACTTC	CASSLGQGPYEQYF
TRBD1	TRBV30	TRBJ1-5	TGTGCCTGGAGTGTACAGGGGGGCGGTCAGCCCCAGCATTTT	CAWSVQGGGQPQHF
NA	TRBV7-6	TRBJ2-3	TGTGCCAGCAGCTCGGGACTCCTCGATACGCAGTATTTT	CASSSGLLDTQYF
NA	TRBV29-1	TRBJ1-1	TGCAGCGCTAGGAGTGGAACTGAAGCTTTCTTT	CSARSGTEAFF